The T cell receptor (beta chain) under discussion was sequenced for a study of cytomegalovirus exposure and HLA in healthy donors. As for the study in general: A preliminary data release comprised around 85 million unique TCRs obtained from HLA-typed donors. Of all 360 or so donors who were genotyped, roughly 81% belonged to the Caucasian-associated ancestry cluster.

The PCR contained 60 Vbeta and 13 Jbeta primers. TCRdb's table, derived via immunoSEQ multiplex PCR, lists solely in-frame clones and lacks some. The sample has just over 150,000 clones, approximately 72% seen once. The CDR3 is made up of 15 amino acids. With 5 bases clipped from V and 0 bases from J, the junction kept 3 bases outside the gene matches. Germline V gene sequence: CDR1 MNHEY, CDR2 SVGAGI. The TCR comes from a female donor in good health and CMV-seronegative. Input material: PBMCs. The chain uses TRBV6-5 and TRBJ2-2, with 7 bases aligning to TRBD1. CDR3 nucleotides: TGTGCCAGCAGTCGGGACAGCGCGAACACCGGGGAGCTGTTTTTT. It encodes CASSRDSANTGELFF.